A selection of T cell receptor beta chains follows, all from one sample in a study of blood T cell repertoires in COVID-19. Produced via immunoSEQ multiplex PCR; TCRdb's table is partial and in-frame only. Of some 150,000 clones listed, 75% to 85% are singletons. Source material: peripheral blood. The receptors come from a woman in her 50s in a cohort sampled during active or convalescent COVID-19. Each CDR3 is given with its conserved first and last residue. The D gene is left open where the match is weak. Clone size appears in some rows only: once, few, many, or a class for an expanded clone.

clone_size	j_call	d_call	v_call	cdr3_nt	cdr3_aa
.	TRBJ2-7	.	TRBV6-5	TGTGCCAGCAGGCCCCAGGGTTCCTACGAGCAGTACTTC	CASRPQGSYEQYF
.	TRBJ2-1	TRBD1	TRBV24-1	TGTGCCACCAGTGAACCACCCAGCGGGACAGGGGTCAATGAGCAGTTCTTC	CATSEPPSGTGVNEQFF
few	TRBJ1-1	TRBD1	TRBV6-6	TGTGCCAGCAGTTACCCCCAGGGGGCGCGTGGCGCTGAAGCTTTCTTT	CASSYPQGARGAEAFF
few	TRBJ1-6	TRBD1	TRBV7-9	TGTGCCAGCAGCCGAGACAGGGATGCTTCACCCCTCCACTTT	CASSRDRDASPLHF
.	TRBJ2-3	TRBD2	TRBV5-1	TGCGCCAGCAGCCCCTTAGCGGGGAGCACAGATACGCAGTATTTT	CASSPLAGSTDTQYF
.	TRBJ1-1	.	TRBV4-1	TGCGCCAGCAGCAAAGAGGTTTCATTGGGTCCGAGGACTGAAGCTTTCTTT	CASSKEVSLGPRTEAFF
.	TRBJ1-2	TRBD1	TRBV10-3	TGTGCCATCAGTGAGTCGGGACAGCGCGACGGCTACACCTTC	CAISESGQRDGYTF
.	TRBJ2-7	.	TRBV4-1	TGCGCCAGCAGCCAACGAGAGACAGACTCCTACGAGCAGTACTTC	CASSQRETDSYEQYF
few	TRBJ1-2	TRBD1	TRBV10-3	TGTGCCATCAGTGAGGATACAGGGGTCGGCTACACCTTC	CAISEDTGVGYTF
.	TRBJ1-1	.	TRBV29-1	TGCAGCGCCAACAAGAACACTGAAGCTTTCTTT	CSANKNTEAFF
.	TRBJ1-1	.	TRBV13	TGTGCCAGCAGCTTAGGGCGGGCCTTGAACACTGAAGCTTTCTTT	CASSLGRALNTEAFF
few	TRBJ2-2	TRBD2	TRBV28	TGTGCCAGCAGTCCGAGACTAGCGGCCACCGGGGAGCTGTTTTTT	CASSPRLAATGELFF
once	TRBJ1-2	.	TRBV14	TGTGCCAGCAGCACCACAAGATATGGCTACACCTTC	CASSTTRYGYTF
.	TRBJ1-6	TRBD1	TRBV11-2	TGTGCCAGCAGCCCGGGACAGGGGGGATCACCCCTCCACTTT	CASSPGQGGSPLHF
.	TRBJ1-1	.	TRBV5-4	TGTGCCAGCAGCACGGACAAGAACACTGAAGCTTTCTTT	CASSTDKNTEAFF
.	TRBJ1-6	TRBD1	TRBV27	TGTGCCAGCAGTCTCGACAGGGGGCCCCCCTTTAATTCACCCCTCCACTTT	CASSLDRGPPFNSPLHF
.	TRBJ2-7	.	TRBV10-1	TGCGCCAGCAGTGACAGCCCAGGGTCATACGAGCAGTACTTC	CASSDSPGSYEQYF
.	TRBJ2-1	.	TRBV7-3	TGTGCCAGCAGTCGAGGTACGGCTTGGTATAATGAGCAGTTCTTC	CASSRGTAWYNEQFF
.	TRBJ1-4	TRBD1	TRBV6-6	TGTGCCAGCGAGACAGGGGGTGGGACTGAAAAACTGTTTTTT	CASETGGGTEKLFF
once	TRBJ1-4	TRBD1	TRBV5-1	TGCGCCAGCAGCCCCCGGGGGACAGAGAATGAAAAACTGTTTTTT	CASSPRGTENEKLFF
.	TRBJ1-1	.	TRBV19	TGTGCCAGTATTGGAGCCCTGAACACTGAAGCTTTCTTT	CASIGALNTEAFF
.	TRBJ1-3	.	TRBV3-1/TRBV3-2	TGTGCCAGCAGCCAAATTCGGAGGCCTAGCTCTGGAAACACCATATATTTT	CASSQIRRPSSGNTIYF
.	TRBJ1-2	TRBD1	TRBV7-2	TGTGCCAGCAGCTTAAGGGACAGCCTCTATGGCTACACCTTC	CASSLRDSLYGYTF
.	TRBJ1-4	.	TRBV19	TGTGCCAGTTATCCGGGTGGTGAAAAACTGTTTTTT	CASYPGGEKLFF
.	TRBJ1-1	TRBD1	TRBV6-6	TGTGCCAGCAGTCATGGACAGGGTACTCCTATGAACACTGAAGCTTTCTTT	CASSHGQGTPMNTEAFF
once	TRBJ1-5	.	TRBV3-1/TRBV3-2	TGTGCCAGCAGCCAAGATCAGGTCGGTCAGCCCCAGCATTTT	CASSQDQVGQPQHF
.	TRBJ1-1	.	TRBV4-2	TGTGCCAGCAGCCAAGATGAGGCCGGAATGAACACTGAAGCTTTCTTT	CASSQDEAGMNTEAFF
.	TRBJ2-3	.	TRBV11-3	TGTGCCAGCAGCTCACGACTAGGAATCACAGATACGCAGTATTTT	CASSSRLGITDTQYF
many	TRBJ1-4	.	TRBV7-9	TGTGCCAGCAGCTTAGTTCCAGGAAATGAAAAACTGTTTTTT	CASSLVPGNEKLFF
.	TRBJ2-7	.	TRBV18	TGTGCCAGCTCACCACGACGGGCCTACGAGCAGTACTTC	CASSPRRAYEQYF
.	TRBJ2-1	.	TRBV18	TGTGCCAGCTCACCCCAACAAAGCTCCTACAATGAGCAGTTCTTC	CASSPQQSSYNEQFF
once	TRBJ1-4	TRBD1	TRBV5-1	TGCGCCAGCAGCCAGGGGGCGCCGGATGAAAAACTGTTTTTT	CASSQGAPDEKLFF
.	TRBJ1-2	TRBD1	TRBV27	TGTGCCAGCAGCCCACGCGGACAGGGTGGCTATGGCTACACCTTC	CASSPRGQGGYGYTF
.	TRBJ1-2	.	TRBV6-6	TGTGCCAGCAGGTCCTCTATGGGGCAGGACTATGGCTACACCTTC	CASRSSMGQDYGYTF
.	TRBJ1-5	.	TRBV7-9	TGTGCCAGCAGCTTAGGTCAGGATAAACCCCAGCATTTT	CASSLGQDKPQHF
.	TRBJ2-3	.	TRBV4-1	TGCGCCAGCAGCCAAGCCGTCACAGATACGCAGTATTTT	CASSQAVTDTQYF
.	TRBJ1-2	TRBD1	TRBV3-1/TRBV3-2	TGTGCCAGCAGCCAAGGGTTTCTAAGGGACAGGTCCTATGGCTACACCTTC	CASSQGFLRDRSYGYTF
.	TRBJ1-3	.	TRBV2	TGTGCCAGCAGGAGACAGTTCAGCTCTGGAAACACCATATATTTT	CASRRQFSSGNTIYF
.	TRBJ1-3	.	TRBV19	TGTGCCAGTAGGACTTTAATCTCTGGAAACACCATATATTTT	CASRTLISGNTIYF
.	TRBJ1-2	TRBD1	TRBV5-6	TGTGCCAGCAGCAAGAACAGGGGGCTGTACTATGGCTACACCTTC	CASSKNRGLYYGYTF
.	TRBJ1-5	.	TRBV7-8	TGTGCCAGCAGCCAACAGTCTAGCAATCAGCCCCAGCATTTT	CASSQQSSNQPQHF
.	TRBJ1-2	TRBD1	TRBV5-4	TGTGCCAGCCAGGGGGCGTACGCTAACTATGGCTACACCTTC	CASQGAYANYGYTF
.	TRBJ2-2	.	TRBV19	TGTGCCAGTACTCCGGAGGGACGTGGGAGAGGAGGCGGGGAGCTGTTTTTT	CASTPEGRGRGGGELFF
.	TRBJ2-1	TRBD2	TRBV7-7	TGTGCTAGCAGCTCGACGCAATCGACTAGCGGGGAACTCAATGAGCAGTTCTTC	CASSSTQSTSGELNEQFF
.	TRBJ1-4	TRBD1	TRBV19	TGTGCCAGTAGGAGCCGGACAGGGGGCCGAGAAAAACTGTTTTTT	CASRSRTGGREKLFF
.	TRBJ1-2	.	TRBV30	TGTGCCTGGAGTGTACAGTCAGGGGAAGGCTACACCTTC	CAWSVQSGEGYTF
.	TRBJ1-1	TRBD1	TRBV18	TGTGCCAGCTCACCAAGGACAGGACTGAACACTGAAGCTTTCTTT	CASSPRTGLNTEAFF
.	TRBJ2-1	TRBD2	TRBV19	TGTGCCAGTAGTTCAGCCGGGAGGAACACCAATGAGCAGTTCTTC	CASSSAGRNTNEQFF
.	TRBJ1-1	TRBD1	TRBV5-6	TGTGCCAGCAGCTTGGCGAGGGGGCTTAGCACTGAAGCTTTCTTT	CASSLARGLSTEAFF
.	TRBJ2-7	TRBD2	TRBV6-5	TGTGCCAGCAGTTACTCGTACGGGGGGGTCTACGAGCAGTACTTC	CASSYSYGGVYEQYF
.	TRBJ2-7	TRBD1	TRBV5-4	TGTGCCAGCAGCTTGGGTCCAGGGGGCAACAACGAGCAGTACTTC	CASSLGPGGNNEQYF
.	TRBJ1-6	.	TRBV3-1/TRBV3-2	TGTGCCAGCAGCCAAGAACCGGGTGGGAATTCACCCCTCCACTTT	CASSQEPGGNSPLHF
.	TRBJ1-1	TRBD1	TRBV10-3	TGTGCCATCAGGACCTCTGGGGGACAGGGCACGATTCACCCTGAAGCTTTCTTT	CAIRTSGGQGTIHPEAFF
few	TRBJ1-3	TRBD1	TRBV3-1/TRBV3-2	TGTGCCAGCAGACAGATGGGACAGGGTGGCGGCACCATATATTTT	CASRQMGQGGGTIYF
few	TRBJ1-2	TRBD1	TRBV5-1	TGCGCCAGCAGCTTGGCGACAGGGGCCTATGGCTACACCTTC	CASSLATGAYGYTF